This TCR beta chain derives from a study of tumor-infiltrating lymphocytes in primary liver carcinoma. Overall study context: Subjects consisted of male and female patients aged 30 to 69 years.

The authors made TCR beta cDNA from roughly 480 ng total RNA with a constant-region primer. Each TCR beta library was derived from three nested multiplex PCR rounds that employed slightly modified ARM-PCR. The first two PCR rounds, roughly 11 cycles each, used TRBV1-TRBV30 forward primers and a C-beta reverse primer. TCRdb processed the multiplex PCR reads anew with MiXCR; each CDR3 protein has one entry. Here the sample spans 310,000 or so distinct CDR3 sequences, 65% being singletons. Extraction also yielded germline DNA, while blood RNA was obtained from unsorted whole blood. The ends lost 4 bases at V and 5 bases at J; junction bases unmatched: 9. This CDR3 is 16 amino acids long. Germline-derived CDR1 and CDR2 are ENHRY and SYGVKD.

This clonotype was obtained from a man aged 40-49 years with primary liver carcinoma and hepatitis B virus infection. The chain is built from TRBV10-3 and TRBJ2-3; 10 bases match TRBD1. Material for sequencing was peripheral blood. In DNA form, the CDR3 reads TGTGCCATCAGTGGGACAGGGGGACGGGGCATAGATACGCAGTATTTT. Protein: CAISGTGGRGIDTQYF.